The clone carrying this T cell receptor (beta chain) was counted at least ten times. Its antigen is still unknown. These data originate in a study of regulatory T cells in long-lasting Graves disease. Study-level results: Thyroid tissue went unstudied; only peripheral blood was examined.

V dropped 3 bases and J dropped 3; count of bases not matched to a gene: 2. The germline V gene encodes CDR1 DFQATT and CDR2 SNEGSKA (reference sequence). The CDR3 runs 13 residues. iRepertoire HTBI primers and Arm-PCR of CDR3 regions built TCR beta libraries. One entry per CDR3 protein, called by TCRdb with MiXCR from the multiplex PCR reads. This table has approximately 400,000 distinct CDR3 sequences, more than 12% appearing once. Time point reported: newly diagnosed GD, antithyroid drugs for less than 3 months. Making the TCR library involved RNA that had been extracted from PBMCs. This same sample was also part of a study on T cells in Graves' hyperthyroidism and ophthalmopathy.

The source material was peripheral blood mononuclear cells (PBMCs), sampled at new diagnosis, from a patient treated with antithyroid drugs. The chain uses TRBV20-1 and TRBJ2-1, with TRBD2 identical over 7 bases. The sequence was collected from a woman aged 25 to 45 with Graves disease. This CDR3 is CSARSSGYNEQFF. CDR3 nucleotides: TGCAGTGCTAGGTCTAGCGGCTACAATGAGCAGTTCTTC.